Following are 23 T cell receptor beta chains from one sample sequenced in a study of T cells in Graves' hyperthyroidism and ophthalmopathy (dated by TCRdb to between 2019 and 2020). The receptor library was made with multiplex PCR. Data came from an Illumina HiSeq 2000. The TCR beta CDR3 regions were amplified from RNA transcripts. The first round of RT-PCR for the TCR CDR3 was performed with the HTBI primer set and the Qiagen OneStep RT-PCR kit. Clones were called with MiXCR by TCRdb after fastp trimmed the public reads at Q25, and only in-frame beta chains were retained. Every distinct CDR3 protein forms one entry, paired with its most common genes and DNA. The sample table shows hundreds of thousands of distinct CDR3 sequences, and approximately 44% are seen once. Of the sample, roughly 8.2% falls within the top ten clones. Sequences were obtained from peripheral blood or thyroid tissue (not recorded which). The receptors shown here come from a woman under 30 with Graves' hyperthyroidism. Donor details come from another sample of the same person, matched by shared clones.

With regard to this clonotype: A much larger clone sits a single nucleotide away, making a read error possible. This rearrangement joins TRBV7-2 to TRBJ1-5; the D is unclear. Germline V gene sequence: CDR1 SGHTA, CDR2 FQGNSA. The CDR3 has 13 amino acids. The CDR3 spells CASSPDGNQTQHF. The CDR3, as DNA: TGTGCCAGCAGTCCTGACGGAAATCAGACCCAGCATTTT. Complete variable domain (other parts from reference TRBV7-2 and TRBJ1-5): GAGVSQSPSNKVTEKGKDVELRCDPISGHTALYWYRQSLGQGLEFLIYFQGNSAPDKSGLPSDRFSAERTGGSVSTLTIQRTQQEDSAVYLCASSPDGNQTQHFGDGTRLSIL.

This clonotype turned up a few times. The chain uses TRBV12-3 or TRBV12-4 and TRBJ2-7; 7 nucleotides align to TRBD1. This CDR3 has 12 amino acids. After removal of 5 bases from V and 5 bases from J, the junction contained 3 bases not matched to a gene. As DNA, the CDR3 is TGTGCCAGCAGTGGACAGGTCGACGAGCAGTACTTC. Residues: CASSGQVDEQYF.

V gene TRBV6-5 combines with J gene TRBJ2-5; D gene unclear. The V end lost 2 bases, the J end lost 0 bases, and 7 bases lay between the germline ends. The CDR3 length is 14 residues. CDR1 and CDR2 (germline): MNHEY, SVGAGI. The CDR3 DNA is TGTGCCAGCAGTTACGTCGCGGACCAAGAGACCCAGTACTTC. Its translation: CASSYVADQETQYF.

The chain is built from TRBV29-1 and TRBJ1-2, with D possibly being TRBD1 (6 bases). Trimming took 6 bases from V and 7 from J, leaving 12 bases between them. Germline V gene sequence: CDR1 SQVTM, CDR2 ANQGSEA. The CDR3 has 11 residues. CDR3: CSVQGWSGYTF. The CDR3 nucleotides are TGCAGCGTCCAGGGGTGGAGTGGCTACACCTTC.

The V and J genes are TRBV7-2 and TRBJ1-5; 9 bases are shared with TRBD1. Germline CDR1 and CDR2: SGHTA and FQGNSA. The J segment lost 0 bases and the V segment lost 3 bases, leaving 3 bases of the junction unmatched. The CDR3 runs to 16 residues. For the CDR3, the DNA is TGTGCCAGCAGCTTGGGACAGGGAAATAGCAATCAGCCCCAGCATTTT. Its protein is CASSLGQGNSNQPQHF.

This clonotype appeared many times. The junction differs from germline at one of its ends, possibly a read error. The chain uses TRBV5-1 and TRBJ1-2; 7 nucleotides align to TRBD1. The CDR3 length is 13 residues. The V gene's germline CDR1 is SGHRS and CDR2 YFSETQ. Written as DNA, the CDR3 is TGTGCCAGCAGCTTACAGGGGAACTATGGCTACACCTTC. Translation: CASSLQGNYGYTF.

This clonotype was found a few times. This chain connects TRBV20-1 to TRBJ1-5, with TRBD1 identical over 8 bases. Per germline, CDR1 DFQATT and CDR2 SNEGSKA (reference sequence). V lost 6 bases to trimming and J lost 0 bases; unmatched junction nucleotides: 10. The length of the CDR3 is 16 residues. In DNA, the CDR3 is TGCAGTGCCGCTCGGACAGGGAAGTATAGCAATCAGCCCCAGCATTTT. The encoded protein is CSAARTGKYSNQPQHF.

The chain uses TRBV7-3 and TRBJ1-1; 7 bases agree with TRBD1. The germline CDR1 and CDR2 sequences are SGHTA and FQGTGA. The CDR3 extends over 14 amino acids. The J segment lost 6 bases and the V segment lost 2 bases, leaving 6 bases of the junction unmatched. The CDR3 here is CASSLFQGGPEAFF. The CDR3 DNA reads as TGTGCCAGCAGCTTATTTCAGGGGGGGCCTGAAGCTTTCTTT.

The V and J genes are TRBV2 and TRBJ1-4, with D possibly TRBD1 on 6 matching bases. The germline gives CDR1 SNHLY, CDR2 FYNNEI. Trimming removed 1 base from V and 8 bases from J, with 14 bases in between. The CDR3 runs 15 residues. This CDR3 reads CASSEVGAPAEKLFF. CDR3 sequence (DNA): TGTGCCAGCAGTGAAGTGGGGGCGCCGGCCGAAAAACTGTTTTTT.

This chain joins TRBV20-1 and TRBJ2-5; the D gene could be TRBD1 or TRBD2 (5 bases each). This CDR3 is built from 14 residues. Germline loops: CDR1 DFQATT, CDR2 SNEGSKA (reference sequence). V was shortened by 0 bases and J by 4 bases, with 12 bases between the two germline ends. CDR3 amino acids: CSARDGGVAETQYF. In DNA form, the CDR3 reads TGCAGTGCTAGAGATGGGGGTGTTGCAGAGACCCAGTACTTC.

The chain combines TRBV7-2 with TRBJ1-1; D not resolved. Trimming stripped 1 base from V and 2 bases from J, with 11 bases between. The CDR3 consists of 15 residues. Germline V gene sequence: CDR1 SGHTA, CDR2 FQGNSA. The CDR3 DNA is TGTGCCAGCAGCTTAGAATGGGGAGGTAACACTGAAGCTTTCTTT. Translation: CASSLEWGGNTEAFF.

CDR3 protein: CSVAGQDHQGYGYTF. CDR3 bases: TGCAGCGTTGCCGGCCAAGATCACCAGGGCTATGGCTACACCTTC. J is TRBJ1-2 and V is TRBV29-1; perhaps TRBD1 as D (5 bases). Germline CDR1 is SQVTM and CDR2 is ANQGSEA. The V gene lost 4 bases and the J gene lost 4 bases, with 19 bases spanning the gap. This CDR3 spans 15 amino acids. The whole variable domain, remainder taken from reference TRBV29-1 and TRBJ1-2, is SAVISQKPSRDICQRGTSLTIQCQVDSQVTMMFWYRQQPGQSLTLIATANQGSEATYESGFVIDKFPISRPNLTFSTLTVSNMSPEDSSIYLCSVAGQDHQGYGYTFGSGTRLTVV.

This clonotype turned up a few times. The chain is built from TRBV12-3 or TRBV12-4 and TRBJ1-5; D possibly corresponds to TRBD1 (5 bases). CDR3 length: 14 residues. CDR3 protein: CASGLAGPNQPQHF. The CDR3, as DNA: TGTGCTAGTGGTTTAGCAGGGCCAAATCAGCCCCAGCATTTT.

This clonotype was counted between two and nine times. This chain connects TRBV2 to TRBJ2-3; D ambiguous. Deletions cut 5 bases from V and 1 base from J, with 7 bases between. This CDR3 comprises 13 residues. Germline V gene lookup returns CDR1 SNHLY and CDR2 FYNNEI. CDR3 nucleotides: TGTGCCAGCAGTCAATACCGCACAGATACGCAGTATTTT. Protein product: CASSQYRTDTQYF.

DNA of the CDR3: TGTGCCAGTCTTATGCCCGGGTACGAAAAACTGTTTTTT. As protein: CASLMPGYEKLFF. The V and J genes are TRBV19 and TRBJ1-4; no firm D call. This CDR3 spans 13 amino acids. Germline V gene lookup returns CDR1 LNHDA and CDR2 SQIVND (reference sequence). V lost 8 bases and J lost 8, with 15 bases in between.

CDR3 bases: TGTGCCAGCAGCTTAGTAGGCAACACGAACACTGAAGCTTTCTTT. Translated, it gives CASSLVGNTNTEAFF. The chain couples TRBV2 to TRBJ1-1; the D is unclear. CDR1 and CDR2 from the germline V gene are SNHLY and FYNNEI. The germline V and J ends were trimmed by 6 bases and 1 base, with 15 bases remaining between them. There are 15 residues in the CDR3.

This clonotype was detected a few times. The chain couples TRBV11-3 to TRBJ2-6; D is undetermined. V dropped 5 bases and J dropped 3 bases, with 11 bases sitting between them. The germline CDR1 and CDR2 sequences are SGHNT and YENEEA. This CDR3 spans 15 amino acids. The CDR3 region has the DNA TGTGCCAGCAGCCCGCGCGTGGGTGGGGCCAACGTCCTGACTTTC. Its protein product is CASSPRVGGANVLTF.

The chain links TRBV4-2 to TRBJ1-6; 9 nucleotides match TRBD1. This CDR3 region has 20 residues. The junction had 13 bases not matched to a gene; V was cut back by 2 bases and J by 2 bases. Germline CDR1 and CDR2: LGHNA and YNFKEQ. DNA for the CDR3: TGTGCCAGCAGCCAACATTTCCGAGCCGGGACAGGGCCCTATAATTCACCCCTCCACTTT. Protein sequence: CASSQHFRAGTGPYNSPLHF.

This clonotype was recorded at least ten times. The rearrangement links TRBV19 to TRBJ1-2; D is uncertain. The V gene's germline CDR1 is LNHDA and CDR2 SQIVND (reference sequence). Trimming stripped 3 bases from V and 7 bases from J, with 9 bases between. CDR3 size: 12 residues. The CDR3: CASSIDWSGYTF. Written as DNA, the CDR3 is TGTGCCAGTAGTATCGACTGGAGTGGCTACACCTTC.

V gene TRBV12-3 or TRBV12-4 combines with J gene TRBJ2-3, with D unclear. The V end was cut by 3 bases, the J end by 1 base, with 8 bases between. CDR3 length: 14 residues. The CDR3 DNA sequence: TGTGCCAGCAGTTTCCGCTACGGCACAGATACGCAGTATTTT. Encoded protein: CASSFRYGTDTQYF.

The chain employs TRBV2 and TRBJ1-1; D unclear. V was clipped by 5 bases and J by 14 bases, with 21 bases between them. The CDR3 covers 13 residues. Germline-derived CDR1 and CDR2 are SNHLY and FYNNEI. CDR3: CASSLSGVTEQFF. The CDR3 DNA reads as TGTGCCAGCAGTCTCAGCGGGGTTACTGAGCAGTTCTTT. Full variable domain (rest looked up from reference TRBV2 and TRBJ1-1): EPEVTQTPSHQVTQMGQEVILRCVPISNHLYFYWYRQILGQKVEFLVSFYNNEISEKSEIFDDQFSVERPDGSNFTLKIRSTKLEDSAMYFCASSLSGVTEQFFGQGTRLTVV.

CDR3: CATRAGGLSTDTQYF. The CDR3 DNA follows: TGTGCCACCAGGGCGGGAGGCCTCAGCACAGATACGCAGTATTTT. The V gene is TRBV24-1, the J gene TRBJ2-3, with 8 bases fitting TRBD2. V shed 7 bases and J 0 bases; nucleotides not matched to a gene: 5. The CDR3 spans 15 residues. CDR1 is KGHDR, CDR2 SFDVKD, per germline.

The rearrangement joins TRBV5-1 to TRBJ1-2; D gene ambiguous. The germline gives CDR1 SGHRS, CDR2 YFSETQ. The CDR3 is 15 amino acids. The V and J ends lost 0 bases and 4 bases respectively, with 13 bases between them. The chain's CDR3 is CASSLGLREIYGYTF. The CDR3 region has the DNA TGCGCCAGCAGCTTGGGGCTGAGGGAGATCTATGGCTACACCTTC.